Listed below are T cell receptor beta chains from one sample, sequenced in a study of T cells in Graves' hyperthyroidism and ophthalmopathy. TCRdb independently ran MiXCR on the multiplex PCR reads; one entry per CDR3 protein. The sample shows roughly 630,000 distinct CDR3 sequences, 15% to 19% of them seen only once. The sequenced material came from blood. These receptors all come from a woman in her 30s with Graves' hyperthyroidism. CDR3s include the opening cysteine and the closing phenylalanine or tryptophan. The D gene is left open where the match is weak. Rows may omit the clone size; those that give it use once, few, many or a size class.

V gene,clone size,J gene,D gene,CDR3 DNA,CDR3 protein
TRBV20-1,.,TRBJ2-2,.,TGCAGTGCTAGGAGAGAAGACACCGGGGAGCTGTTTTTT,CSARREDTGELFF
TRBV2,many,TRBJ2-2,.,TGTGCCAGCAGGGGACATAACACCGGGGAGCTGTTTTTT,CASRGHNTGELFF
TRBV2,many,TRBJ1-2,.,TGTGCCAGCAGTGATTGGGGAACCTCCTATGGCTACACCTTC,CASSDWGTSYGYTF
TRBV11-2,many,TRBJ2-3,.,TGTGCCAGCAGCTTCCCTAGGGTTCAGGGGAGGACAGATACGCAGTATTTT,CASSFPRVQGRTDTQYF
TRBV20-1,few,TRBJ1-6,.,TGCAGTGCTAGTTCATTACGCTCGGAGGGTTCACCCCTCCACTTT,CSASSLRSEGSPLHF
TRBV29-1,.,TRBJ1-1,.,TGCAGCGCTGCACGAGATGAAGCTTTCTTT,CSAARDEAFF
TRBV5-1,.,TRBJ2-1,TRBD2,TGCGCCAGCAGCTTCAGCGGGATTAGCGGGACTGAGCAGTTCTTC,CASSFSGISGTEQFF
TRBV24-1,.,TRBJ2-5,.,TGTGCCACCAGCGAGACCTCGATCGGGGGCCGAGAGACCCAGTACTTC,CATSETSIGGRETQYF
TRBV7-8,many,TRBJ2-3,.,TGTGCCAGCAGCAGACATGAGGGCGGGGTGCCAGATACGCAGTATTTT,CASSRHEGGVPDTQYF
TRBV2,.,TRBJ2-1,.,TGTGCCAGCAGCCCTCCCTCCTCCTACGAGCAGTTCTTC,CASSPPSSYEQFF
TRBV15,few,TRBJ2-1,.,TGTGCCACCAGCAGAGATCCGGGCCTATACAATGAGCAGTTCTTC,CATSRDPGLYNEQFF
TRBV2,many,TRBJ2-7,.,TGTGCCAGCAGTAGTCACAGGGTCTCCTACGAGCAGTACTTC,CASSSHRVSYEQYF
TRBV20-1,.,TRBJ1-1,.,TGCAGTGCTAGACCCACTTGGGGCACTGAAGCTTTCTTT,CSARPTWGTEAFF
TRBV18,.,TRBJ1-1,.,TGTGCCAGCTCACCTGACAACCTTAACACTGAAGCTTTCTTT,CASSPDNLNTEAFF
TRBV30,many,TRBJ1-1,.,TGTGCCTGGAGTGGGGACGAGAACACTGAAGCTTTCTTT,CAWSGDENTEAFF
TRBV18,few,TRBJ1-2,.,TGTGCCAGCTCACCACCGACGGTTTCTCTAAGTGGCTACACCTTC,CASSPPTVSLSGYTF
TRBV5-6,few,TRBJ2-2,.,TGTGCCAGCAGCCAACACGGGGAGCTGTTTTTT,CASSQHGELFF
TRBV30,once,TRBJ2-2,TRBD2,TGTGCCTGGAGTTTGGTAGCGGGAGCGGCCGGGGAGCTGTTTTTT,CAWSLVAGAAGELFF
TRBV7-9,many,TRBJ2-1,TRBD2,TGTGCCAGCAGCTGGATACTAGCGGGGTCTTCCAATGAGCAGTTCTTC,CASSWILAGSSNEQFF
TRBV7-2,many,TRBJ2-5,.,TGTGCCAGCAGCTTAGCCTTGAATAAAGAGACCCAGTACTTC,CASSLALNKETQYF
TRBV7-6,few,TRBJ2-1,.,TGTGCCAGCAGCTTAGAGGCCCCCAATGGAAATCCGTACAATGAGCAGTTCTTC,CASSLEAPNGNPYNEQFF
TRBV2,many,TRBJ2-7,TRBD2,TGTGCCAGCACCCTCGGGACTAGCGGGAGAAGAGAGCAGTACTTC,CASTLGTSGRREQYF
TRBV2,.,TRBJ2-7,.,TGTGCCAGCAGTGTCACGCAGGACTACGAGCAGTACTTC,CASSVTQDYEQYF
TRBV20-1,many,TRBJ2-1,.,TGCAGTGCTAGATCGCACAGTTCTTCTTACAATGAGCAGTTCTTC,CSARSHSSSYNEQFF
TRBV7-9,many,TRBJ2-5,TRBD2,TGTGCCAGCAGCTTAGTCGGACTAGCGGAGACCCAGTACTTC,CASSLVGLAETQYF
TRBV6-2/TRBV6-3,many,TRBJ2-1,.,TGTGCCAGCAGTTACTTACTAGCCCCTTACAATGAGCAGTTCTTC,CASSYLLAPYNEQFF
TRBV7-2,.,TRBJ2-2,.,TGTGCCAGCAGCTTCGCACCGGACACTGGGGAGCTGTTTTTT,CASSFAPDTGELFF
TRBV10-3,few,TRBJ2-7,.,TGTGCCATCAGTGACCCCCGTGCGGCGGGCTCCTACGAGCAGTACTTC,CAISDPRAAGSYEQYF
TRBV6-1,many,TRBJ1-1,TRBD1,TGTGCCAGCAGGGACGATGGACAGGCGGTGGGGTTGGGGGCTTTCTTT,CASRDDGQAVGLGAFF
TRBV7-2,.,TRBJ2-7,.,TGTGCCAGCAGCGCCAGTACTAGAAGCGAGCAGTACTTC,CASSASTRSEQYF
TRBV28,.,TRBJ1-1,TRBD1,TGTGCCAGCAGAAGACAGGGAGGGGCTTTCTTT,CASRRQGGAFF
TRBV6-1,few,TRBJ1-5,TRBD1,TGTGCCAGCAGTTATGGGGGCGACAGGGGGCGGAATCAGCCCCAGCATTTT,CASSYGGDRGRNQPQHF
TRBV20-1,many,TRBJ2-1,.,TGCAGTGCTAGAGACCTCAGCGGGCCGTCCTACAATGAGCAGTTCTTC,CSARDLSGPSYNEQFF
TRBV7-2,few,TRBJ2-7,.,TGTGCCAGCAGCTTAGGGGACACCCATTCCTACGAGCAGTACTTC,CASSLGDTHSYEQYF
TRBV7-2,many,TRBJ2-5,.,TGTGCCAGCAGCGCCCTCCTCCGCGGAGAAGAGACCCAGTACTTC,CASSALLRGEETQYF
TRBV7-9,.,TRBJ2-2,TRBD2,TGTGCCAGCAGCTCGGGACTAGCGGGAGTAAGGGATGGCGGGGAGCTGTTTTTT,CASSSGLAGVRDGGELFF
TRBV28,many,TRBJ2-5,TRBD2,TGTGCCAGCAGTCGTCCGGGACTAGCGGGCCAAGAGACCCAGTACTTC,CASSRPGLAGQETQYF
TRBV20-1,few,TRBJ2-7,TRBD2,TGCAGTGCTCTAGTTTCGGGACTAGCGGGACTGAGCTCCTACGAGCAGTACTTC,CSALVSGLAGLSSYEQYF
TRBV11-2,many,TRBJ2-5,.,TGTGCCAGCAGCTTAGATCTTATTAGCGATGGGGAGACCCAGTACTTC,CASSLDLISDGETQYF
TRBV20-1,few,TRBJ2-1,.,TGCAGTGCTAAAGACAGCAGCTCCTACAATGAGCAGTTCTTC,CSAKDSSSYNEQFF
TRBV27,.,TRBJ2-7,TRBD2,TGTGCCAGCAGTTGGGGACTAGCGGTAGTGCCCTACGAGCAGTACTTC,CASSWGLAVVPYEQYF
TRBV2,many,TRBJ2-5,TRBD2,TGTGCCAGCAGCGGGACTATCCAAGAGACCCAGTACTTC,CASSGTIQETQYF
TRBV4-1,.,TRBJ1-1,.,TGCGCCAGCAGCCAGGGCGCCCCGGGGTTTTCTGAAGCTTTCTTT,CASSQGAPGFSEAFF
TRBV19,few,TRBJ1-4,.,TGTGCCAGTAGTAGCAGGAGGATTAATGAAAAACTGTTTTTT,CASSSRRINEKLFF
TRBV12-3/TRBV12-4,.,TRBJ1-6,TRBD1,TGTGCCAGCAGTTTATCGGGACAGGGTAATTCACCCCTCCACTTT,CASSLSGQGNSPLHF